This TCR beta chain was recovered during a study of T cell changes during pregnancy in multiple sclerosis. V was shortened by 9 bases and J by 0 bases, with 9 bases between the two germline ends. Germline V gives CDR1 LNHDA, CDR2 SQIVND (reference sequence). This CDR3 region has 13 residues. The method was immunoSEQ multiplex PCR; TCRdb's version includes in-frame clones alone and lacks a portion of them. The table has approximately 50,000 clones, more than 85% seen once; the top ten hold about 0.4%. Sequenced here: CD4+ T cells from peripheral blood mononuclear cells, sampled after pregnancy. This sequence originates from a female donor with multiple sclerosis, enrolled in a pregnancy study. V is TRBV19 and J is TRBJ2-1, with D maybe TRBD2 (7 bases). CDR3 residues: CASRGASYNEQFF. The CDR3 coding sequence is TGTGCCAGCCGGGGGGCCTCCTACAATGAGCAGTTCTTC.